Given below is one T cell receptor (beta chain) in context. Its antigen remains undetermined. No base quality information exists; no much larger clone differs at one position. The approximately 40 donors, aged about 6 to 90 years, were systemically healthy Caucasian individuals from Russia. Around 10 milliliters of peripheral blood were collected from each donor into EDTA-treated Vacutainer tubes. PBMCs were isolated by Ficoll-Paque density-gradient centrifugation, with at least 7 million obtained per sample. Total RNA, at least 5 micrograms per sample, was extracted from PBMCs with Trizol reagent. For every donor, an aliquot of PBMCs went through flow cytometry to measure the percentages of naive CD45RAhigh/CD27high T cells. Library prep was done by 5' RACE. Sequencing instrument: Illumina HiSeq 2500. A second PCR of roughly 7 to 11 cycles was performed with a sample-barcoded 5' primer and a J-beta primer mix. A template-switch 5' adaptor carrying 12 random nucleotides introduced a unique molecular identifier onto each TCR beta cDNA molecule. Each sample yielded at least 3 million CDR3-containing paired-end reads. First-strand cDNA was synthesized from all RNA with the Mint cDNA synthesis kit, primed by a TRBC-specific oligonucleotide. Following uracil-DNA glycosylase treatment, a first 18-cycle PCR with universal primers M1SS and BC2_uni_R was performed on all cDNA. Regarding the original processing steps: Each sample was normalized by randomly selecting 1 million high-quality reads, each carrying a distinct molecular identifier. Reads with shared molecular identifiers were discarded instead of being binned into consensus sequences. MiTCR, run with a Q25 quality threshold and the strictest error-elimination algorithm, handled CDR3 identification, clonotype clustering and error correction. A nonparametric unseen species model with Euler transformation was used to estimate lower-bound total TCR beta diversity. TCRdb reanalyzed the raw reads on its own, using fastp at Q25 for trimming and MiXCR for clone calling, and kept in-frame beta chains. Duplicate CDR3 protein sequences are folded into a single record with the most common DNA and genes. The V and J calls were not made by the authors but by TCRdb's processing. This sample holds approximately 1.5 million distinct CDR3 sequences; under 55% were observed only once. The ten largest clones capture 4% of the sample.

These data come from a study of blood T cells in healthy people across ages (dated by TCRdb to the mid-2010s). Background on the whole study: In model experiments, template switching captured roughly one uniquely barcoded TCR beta cDNA molecule for every two T cells. Using the same blood draw, the study looked at two additional independent replicas of 1 million unique cDNA reads for two donors, one aged 18 to 29 and the other aged 80 or older. To track age-related changes in TCR beta repertoire diversity, the study relied on deep sequencing normalized with unique cDNA molecular identifiers. The donors were split into four age groups: young (average around 16 years), middle-aged (about 40), aged (62) and long-lived (over 75). To avoid experimental bias, donors of different ages were randomly spread across the sequencing lanes. What the study reported, not specific to this receptor: Compared with the aged group, more naive CD4+ T cells, fewer expanded clones and increased TCR diversity were shown by the long-lived group, suggesting age selection. The percentage of naive T cells measured by flow cytometry correlated strongly with observed TCR beta diversity. Observed TCR beta diversity per million T cells fell roughly linearly with age, and a significant reduction was already apparent by age around 40. The CMV infection status of donors was not known, potentially confounding age-related changes in expanded clonotypes. Since profiling was done on bulk unsorted PBMCs, naive and antigen-experienced compartments could not be conclusively compared. Estimates of total diversity from one million sequenced T cells were regarded as lower bounds and underestimates.

The cysteine opens and the phenylalanine closes a CDR3 of 14 amino acids. The DNA shown is the 42-base CDR3, in frame from base 1. This clonotype originated in a young woman in good health. The chain was built from TRBV21-1 and TRBJ1-2. TRBV21-1 is a listed pseudogene. Sequencing was done on a sample of blood. At the DNA level, the sequence is TGTGCCAGCAGCAAATCTTACAGTCGGTATGGCTACACCTTC. Protein translation: CASSKSYSRYGYTF.